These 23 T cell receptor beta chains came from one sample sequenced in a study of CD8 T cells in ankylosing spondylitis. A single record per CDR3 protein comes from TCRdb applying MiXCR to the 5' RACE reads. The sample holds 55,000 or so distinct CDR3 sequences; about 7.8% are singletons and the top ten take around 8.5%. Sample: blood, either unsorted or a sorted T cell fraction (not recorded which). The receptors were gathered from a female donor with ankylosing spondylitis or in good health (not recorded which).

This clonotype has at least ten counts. The CDR3 protein is CASSYSGTSGGLGLETQYF. In DNA, the CDR3 is TGTGCCAGCAGTTACTCGGGGACTAGCGGGGGACTAGGATTGGAGACCCAGTACTTC. The gene calls are TRBV6-5 and TRBJ2-5; TRBD2 matches 14 bases. The CDR3 is 19 amino acids. J lost 5 bases, V lost 0 bases, and 11 bases had no gene match. CDR1 is MNHEY and CDR2 is SVGAGI in the germline V gene.

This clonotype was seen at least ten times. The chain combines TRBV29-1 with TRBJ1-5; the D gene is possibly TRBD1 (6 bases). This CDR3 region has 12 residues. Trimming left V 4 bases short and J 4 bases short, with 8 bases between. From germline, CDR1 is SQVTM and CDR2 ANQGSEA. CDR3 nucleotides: TGCAGCGTTGGGGACACTAATCAGCCCCAGCATTTT. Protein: CSVGDTNQPQHF.

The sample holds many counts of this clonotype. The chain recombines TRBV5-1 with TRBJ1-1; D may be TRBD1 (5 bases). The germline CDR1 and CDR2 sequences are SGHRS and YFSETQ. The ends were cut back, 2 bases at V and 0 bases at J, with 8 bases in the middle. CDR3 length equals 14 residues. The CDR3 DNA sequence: TGCGCCAGCAGCTTAGGGGCCCTGAACACTGAAGCTTTCTTT. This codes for CASSLGALNTEAFF.

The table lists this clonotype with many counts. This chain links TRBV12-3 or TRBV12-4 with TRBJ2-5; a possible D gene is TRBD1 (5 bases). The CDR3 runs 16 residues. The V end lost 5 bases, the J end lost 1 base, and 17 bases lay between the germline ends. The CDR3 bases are TGTGCCAGCAGTCACTTAACAGGATCGGGCCAAGAGACCCAGTACTTC. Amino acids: CASSHLTGSGQETQYF.

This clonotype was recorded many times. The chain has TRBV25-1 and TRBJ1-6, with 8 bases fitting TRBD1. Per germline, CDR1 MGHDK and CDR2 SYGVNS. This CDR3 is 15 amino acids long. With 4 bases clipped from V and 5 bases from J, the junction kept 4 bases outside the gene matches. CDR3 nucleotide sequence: TGTGCCAGCAGTGTCGACAGGGGAGATAATTCACCCCTCCACTTT. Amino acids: CASSVDRGDNSPLHF.

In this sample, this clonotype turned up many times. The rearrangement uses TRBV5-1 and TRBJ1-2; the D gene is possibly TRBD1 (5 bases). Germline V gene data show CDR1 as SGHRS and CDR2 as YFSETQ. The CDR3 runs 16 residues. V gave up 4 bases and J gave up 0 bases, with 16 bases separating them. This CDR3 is CASSPQTTVANYGYTF. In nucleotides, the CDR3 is TGCGCCAGCAGCCCTCAAACGACAGTAGCTAACTATGGCTACACCTTC.

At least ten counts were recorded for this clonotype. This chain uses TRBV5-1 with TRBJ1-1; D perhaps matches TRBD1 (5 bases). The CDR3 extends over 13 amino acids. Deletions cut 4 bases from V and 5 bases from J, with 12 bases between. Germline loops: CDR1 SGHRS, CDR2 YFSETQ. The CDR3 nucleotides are TGCGCCAGCAGCCTATACGAGGGGACTGAAGCTTTCTTT. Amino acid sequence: CASSLYEGTEAFF.

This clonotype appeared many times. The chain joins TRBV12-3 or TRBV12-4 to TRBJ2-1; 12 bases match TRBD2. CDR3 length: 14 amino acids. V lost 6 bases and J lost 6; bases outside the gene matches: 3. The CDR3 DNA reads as TGTGCCAGCAGGCCGGGACTAGCGGGCAATGAGCAGTTCTTC. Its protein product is CASRPGLAGNEQFF.

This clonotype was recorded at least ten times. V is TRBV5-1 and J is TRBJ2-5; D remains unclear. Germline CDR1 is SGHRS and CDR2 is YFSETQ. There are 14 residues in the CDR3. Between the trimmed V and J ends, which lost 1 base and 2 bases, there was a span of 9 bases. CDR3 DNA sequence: TGCGCCAGCAGCTTGAGTACCCCTCAAGAGACCCAGTACTTC. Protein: CASSLSTPQETQYF.

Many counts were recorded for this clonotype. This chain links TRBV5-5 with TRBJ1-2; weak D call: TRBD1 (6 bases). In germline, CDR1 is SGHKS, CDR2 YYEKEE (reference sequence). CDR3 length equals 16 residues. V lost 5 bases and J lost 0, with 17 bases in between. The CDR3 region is CASRERQVVANYGYTF. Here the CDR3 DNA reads TGTGCCAGCAGAGAGCGACAGGTCGTGGCTAACTATGGCTACACCTTC.

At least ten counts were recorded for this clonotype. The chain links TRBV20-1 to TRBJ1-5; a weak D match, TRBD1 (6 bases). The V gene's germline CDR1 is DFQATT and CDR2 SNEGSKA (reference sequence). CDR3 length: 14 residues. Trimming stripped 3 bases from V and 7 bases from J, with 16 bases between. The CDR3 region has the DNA TGCAGTGCTAGGGGTGGGGGGCCCTTGCAGCCCCAGCATTTT. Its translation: CSARGGGPLQPQHF.

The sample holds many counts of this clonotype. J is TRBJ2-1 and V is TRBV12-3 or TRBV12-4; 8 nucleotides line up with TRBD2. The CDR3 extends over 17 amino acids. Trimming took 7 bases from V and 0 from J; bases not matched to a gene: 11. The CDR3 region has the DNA TGTGCCAGCATCGAAGCGGACGGGACTAGCTCCTACAATGAGCAGTTCTTC. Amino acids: CASIEADGTSSYNEQFF.

CDR3 coding DNA: TGTGCCAGCTCACCACCTGACGCTCGAGAAGAAGCTTTCTTT. Its protein is CASSPPDAREEAFF. The V call is TRBV18, the J call TRBJ1-1; no reliable D call. Per the germline V gene, CDR1 is KGHSH and CDR2 is LQKENI. This CDR3 has 14 residues. V lost 0 bases, J lost 8 bases, and 13 bases lay in between.

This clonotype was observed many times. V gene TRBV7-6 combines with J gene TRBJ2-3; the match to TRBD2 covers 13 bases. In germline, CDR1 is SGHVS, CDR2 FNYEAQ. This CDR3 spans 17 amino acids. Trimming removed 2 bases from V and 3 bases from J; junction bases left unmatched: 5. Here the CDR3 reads CASSLTRTSGGTDTQYF. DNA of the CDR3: TGTGCCAGCAGCTTAACACGGACTAGCGGGGGAACAGATACGCAGTATTTT.

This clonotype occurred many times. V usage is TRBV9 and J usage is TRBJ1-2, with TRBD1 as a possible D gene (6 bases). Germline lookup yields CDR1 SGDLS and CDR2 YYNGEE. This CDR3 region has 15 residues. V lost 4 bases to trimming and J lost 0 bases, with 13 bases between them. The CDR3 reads CASSPQTGSNYGYTF. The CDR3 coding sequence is TGTGCCAGCAGCCCGCAGACAGGATCTAACTATGGCTACACCTTC.

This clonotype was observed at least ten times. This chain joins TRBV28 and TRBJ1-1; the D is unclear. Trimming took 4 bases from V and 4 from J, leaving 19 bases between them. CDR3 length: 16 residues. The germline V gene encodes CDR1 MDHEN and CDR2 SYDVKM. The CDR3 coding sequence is TGTGCCAGCAGTTCATGGTCCCGGGAGGGTGGCACTGAAGCTTTCTTT. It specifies CASSSWSREGGTEAFF.

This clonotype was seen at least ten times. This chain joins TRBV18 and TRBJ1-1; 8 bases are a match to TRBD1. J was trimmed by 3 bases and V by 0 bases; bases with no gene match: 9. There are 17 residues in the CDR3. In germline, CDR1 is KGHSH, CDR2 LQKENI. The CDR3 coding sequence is TGTGCCAGCTCACCACCCAAGATCGGACAGGGAGACACTGAAGCTTTCTTT. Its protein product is CASSPPKIGQGDTEAFF. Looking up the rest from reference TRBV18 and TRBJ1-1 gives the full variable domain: NAGVMQNPRHLVRRRGQEARLRCSPMKGHSHVYWYRQLPEEGLKFMVYLQKENIIDESGMPKERFSAEFPKEGPSILRIQQVVRGDSAAYFCASSPPKIGQGDTEAFFGQGTRLTVV.

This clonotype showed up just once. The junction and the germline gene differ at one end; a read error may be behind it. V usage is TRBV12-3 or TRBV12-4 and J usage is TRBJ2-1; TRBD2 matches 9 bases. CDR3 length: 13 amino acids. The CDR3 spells CVSNLAGPNQQFF. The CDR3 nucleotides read TGTGTCAGCAACCTAGCGGGGCCAAATCAGCAGTTCTTC.

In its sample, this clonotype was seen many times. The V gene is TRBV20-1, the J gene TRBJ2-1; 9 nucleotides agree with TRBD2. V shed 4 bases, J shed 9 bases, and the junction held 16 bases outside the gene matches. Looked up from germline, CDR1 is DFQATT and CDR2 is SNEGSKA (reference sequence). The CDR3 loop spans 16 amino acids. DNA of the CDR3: TGCAGTGCTATCCCGAGACTAGCGGTTGAGTGGAGTGAGCAGTTCTTC. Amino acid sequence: CSAIPRLAVEWSEQFF.

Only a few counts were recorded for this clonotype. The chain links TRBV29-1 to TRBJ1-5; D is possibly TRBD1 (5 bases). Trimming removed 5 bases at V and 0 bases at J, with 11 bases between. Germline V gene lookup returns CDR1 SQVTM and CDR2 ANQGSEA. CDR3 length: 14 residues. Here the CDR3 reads CSVQTDDSNQPQHF. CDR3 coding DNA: TGCAGCGTTCAGACAGACGATAGCAATCAGCCCCAGCATTTT.

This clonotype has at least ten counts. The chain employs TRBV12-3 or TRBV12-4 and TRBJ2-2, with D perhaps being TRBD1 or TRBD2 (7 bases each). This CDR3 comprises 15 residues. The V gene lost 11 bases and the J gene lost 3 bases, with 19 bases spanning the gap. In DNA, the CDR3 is TGTGCCGGTATCAACAGGGGAGGGGACACCGGGGAGCTGTTTTTT. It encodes CAGINRGGDTGELFF.

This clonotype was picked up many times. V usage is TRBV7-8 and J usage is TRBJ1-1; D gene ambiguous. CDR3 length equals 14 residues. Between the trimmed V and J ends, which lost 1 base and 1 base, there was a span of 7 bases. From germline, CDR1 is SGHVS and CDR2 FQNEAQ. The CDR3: CASSLEWENTEAFF. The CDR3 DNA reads TGTGCCAGCAGCTTAGAATGGGAGAACACTGAAGCTTTCTTT. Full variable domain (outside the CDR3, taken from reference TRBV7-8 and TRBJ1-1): GAGVSQSPRYKVAKRGQDVALRCDPISGHVSLFWYQQALGQGPEFLTYFQNEAQLDKSGLPSDRFFAERPEGSVSTLKIQRTQQEDSAVYLCASSLEWENTEAFFGQGTRLTVV.

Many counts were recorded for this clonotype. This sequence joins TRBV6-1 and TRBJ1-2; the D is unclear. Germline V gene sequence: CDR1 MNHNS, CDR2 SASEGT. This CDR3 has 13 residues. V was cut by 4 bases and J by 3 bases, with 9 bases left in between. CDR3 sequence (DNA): TGTGCCAGCAGTGGAACAGAACACTATGGCTACACCTTC. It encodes CASSGTEHYGYTF.